This T cell receptor (beta chain) was recorded in a study of blood T cell repertoires in COVID-19. Study details: Samples taken during acute and convalescent COVID-19 were collected in the United States, Italy and Spain. PBMCs, B-cell-depleted T cells, or T cells provided the cDNA or gDNA that made up the material.

This clone is labeled as medium-sized. In the original workflow: Amplification from reference gene primers served as the basis for estimated nucleated cell counts. The table came from immunoSEQ multiplex PCR; TCRdb's copy has only in-frame clones and leaves some out. V and J calls and clone size are copied from that table; D and trimming were computed from the DNA. The repertoire holds over 100,000 clones, with about 80% as singletons. The CDR3 consists of 15 residues. Germline trimming cut 4 bases from V and 2 bases from J; bases unmatched to any gene: 4. CDR1 SNHLY and CDR2 FYNNEI come from the germline V gene.

V is TRBV2 and J is TRBJ2-2; 7 bases line up with TRBD1. The sample taken for sequencing was peripheral blood. The source of this sequence is a woman in her fifties or sixties with acute or convalescent COVID-19. The CDR3 region has the DNA TGTGCCAGCAGTGCCTGGGACAGTAACACCGGGGAGCTGTTTTTT. Its protein is CASSAWDSNTGELFF.